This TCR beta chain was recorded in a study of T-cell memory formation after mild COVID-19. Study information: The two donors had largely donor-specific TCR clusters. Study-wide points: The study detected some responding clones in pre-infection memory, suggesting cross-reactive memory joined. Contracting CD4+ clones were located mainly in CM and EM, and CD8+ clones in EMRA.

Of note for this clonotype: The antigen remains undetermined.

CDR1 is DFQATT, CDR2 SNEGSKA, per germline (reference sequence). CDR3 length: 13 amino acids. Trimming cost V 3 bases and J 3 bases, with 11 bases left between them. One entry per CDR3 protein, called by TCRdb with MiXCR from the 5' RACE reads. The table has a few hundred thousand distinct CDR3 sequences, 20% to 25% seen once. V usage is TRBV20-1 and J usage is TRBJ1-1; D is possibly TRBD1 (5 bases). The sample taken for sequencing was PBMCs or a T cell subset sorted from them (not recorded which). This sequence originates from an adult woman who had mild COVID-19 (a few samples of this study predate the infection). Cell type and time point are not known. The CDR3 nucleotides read TGCAGTGCTAGCGGGGGGTTAGACACTGAAGCTTTCTTT. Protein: CSASGGLDTEAFF.